Presented here are 20 T cell receptor beta chains from one specimen sequenced in a study of post-analysis software for immune sequencing data. Whole-study findings and limits: Comparison of patients with controls showed about 5 TRBV segments more frequent in patients, TRBV5-6, TRBV5-1 and TRBV20-1 among them.

Their specific antigens are unknown. Prepared libraries of TCR beta cDNA carried unique molecular identifiers. TCRdb reprocessed the PCR reads via MiXCR and lists one record per CDR3 protein. The sample carries 450,000 to 700,000 distinct CDR3 sequences, about 40% recorded once. Sequencing was performed on blood. Receptors were obtained from a girl between 10 and 17 years old with multiple sclerosis.

The chain combines TRBV7-8 with TRBJ2-5; D may match TRBD1 or TRBD2 (5 bases each). V lost 7 bases and J 3 bases, leaving 18 bases between the germline ends. The CDR3 has 15 amino acids. The germline V gene encodes CDR1 SGHVS and CDR2 FQNEAQ. CDR3 in amino acids: CASNETWGLKETQYF. CDR3 sequence (DNA): TGTGCCAGCAACGAGACCTGGGGGTTGAAAGAGACCCAGTACTTC.

The V and J genes are TRBV10-2 and TRBJ1-1; possibly TRBD1 for D (6 bases). Germline V gene data show CDR1 as WSHSY and CDR2 as SAAADI. This CDR3 region has 14 residues. Trimming took off 5 bases at V and 0 bases at J, with 10 bases between the two ends. As DNA, the CDR3 is TGCGCCAGCAGTCACAGGGAAATGAACACTGAAGCTTTCTTT. It yields the protein CASSHREMNTEAFF.

This rearrangement joins TRBV5-8 to TRBJ2-7, with D possibly TRBD2 on 6 matching bases. With 5 bases removed from V and 2 bases from J, the gap between germline ends came to 14 bases. The CDR3 sequence is 14 residues long. Per germline, CDR1 SGHTS and CDR2 YDEGEE. The CDR3 loop reads CASRRPGTAYEQYF. DNA of the CDR3: TGTGCCAGCAGGCGCCCCGGGACTGCCTACGAGCAGTACTTC.

The sample holds a few counts of this clonotype. J is TRBJ2-1 and V is TRBV6-6, with TRBD2 matching over 9 bases. Germline CDR1 is MNHNY and CDR2 is SVGAGI (reference sequence). J gave up 7 bases and V 2 bases, and 3 bases lay outside the gene matches. The CDR3 extends over 14 amino acids. The CDR3 bases are TGTGCCAGCAGTTACGCTAGCGGGGTGAATGAGCAGTTCTTC. Translation: CASSYASGVNEQFF.

This clonotype turned up a few times. The chain uses TRBV7-9 and TRBJ2-5; D not resolved. Trimming removed 4 bases from V and 0 bases from J, with 12 bases in between. The CDR3 is made up of 15 amino acids. CDR1 and CDR2 (germline): SEHNR, FQNEAQ (reference sequence). The CDR3 nucleotides are TGTGCCAGCAGCTCACACGACCTGTACCAAGAGACCCAGTACTTC. It specifies CASSSHDLYQETQYF. Based on the CDR3 plus reference TRBV7-9 and TRBJ2-5, the full variable domain is DTGVSQNPRHKITKRGQNVTFRCDPISEHNRLYWYRQTLGQGPEFLTYFQNEAQLEKSRLLSDRFSAERPKGSFSTLEIQRTEQGDSAMYLCASSSHDLYQETQYFGPGTRLLVL.

The gene calls are TRBV5-1 and TRBJ1-5; 9 bases line up with TRBD1. The CDR3 has 14 residues. Trimming cost V 4 bases and J 6 bases; bases outside gene matches: 5. Germline V gene sequence: CDR1 SGHRS, CDR2 YFSETQ. As DNA, the CDR3 is TGCGCCAGCAGCGTGGGACAGGGCGGTCAGCCCCAGCATTTT. The encoded protein is CASSVGQGGQPQHF.

The chain is built from TRBV13 and TRBJ2-5; 8 positions match TRBD2. Germline V gene lookup returns CDR1 PRHDT and CDR2 FYEKMQ (reference sequence). The CDR3 sequence is 16 residues long. Trimming took 1 base from V and 1 from J; bases not matched to a gene: 5. CDR3 sequence: CASSLVSGGVQETQYF. In DNA form, the CDR3 reads TGTGCCAGCAGCTTAGTCTCCGGGGGGGTCCAAGAGACCCAGTACTTC.

About this clonotype: One end of the junction is discordant with germline, which a read error may explain. CDR3 region: CASSLRTGLYSNQPQHF. The CDR3 region has the DNA TGTGCTAGCAGTCTCAGGACAGGACTTTATAGCAATCAGCCCCAGCATTTT. The chain employs TRBV28 and TRBJ1-5, with TRBD1 matching 7 bases. Germline-derived CDR1 and CDR2 are MDHEN and SYDVKM. The CDR3 length is 17 residues. Complete variable domain (other parts from reference TRBV28 and TRBJ1-5): DVKVTQSSRYLVKRTGEKVFLECVQDMDHENMFWYRQDPGLGLRLIYFSYDVKMKEKGDIPEGYSVSREKKERFSLILESASTNQTSMYLCASSLRTGLYSNQPQHFGDGTRLSIL.

The V gene is TRBV20-1, the J gene TRBJ1-2, with D hard to call. With 0 bases removed from V and 0 bases from J, the gap between germline ends came to 8 bases. This CDR3 region has 14 residues. Germline V lookup: CDR1 DFQATT, CDR2 SNEGSKA (reference sequence). The CDR3 sequence is CSARDLRANYGYTF. In nucleotides, the CDR3 is TGCAGTGCTAGAGATCTCCGGGCTAACTATGGCTACACCTTC.

This clonotype was counted only a few times. The chain carries TRBV7-9 and TRBJ2-7; no clear D gene. The CDR3 loop spans 13 amino acids. Germline CDR1 SEHNR, CDR2 FQNEAQ (reference sequence). The V end lost 4 bases, the J end lost 3 bases, and 10 bases lay between the germline ends. CDR3 bases: TGTGCCAGCAGCTCCGACGGCGGCTACGAGCAGTACTTC. This translates into CASSSDGGYEQYF.

This clonotype has more than one count but fewer than ten. The chain uses TRBV4-1 and TRBJ1-1; D is unclear. This CDR3 spans 14 amino acids. V shed 0 bases and J shed 0 bases, with 5 bases lying between them. Looked up from germline, CDR1 is MGHRA and CDR2 is YSYEKL. CDR3 region: CASSQEWMNTEAFF. The CDR3 bases are TGCGCCAGCAGCCAAGAATGGATGAACACTGAAGCTTTCTTT.

V is TRBV27 and J is TRBJ1-5; possible D gene TRBD1, 5 bases. The V end lost 5 bases, the J end lost 5 bases, and 16 bases lay between the germline ends. CDR3 size: 15 residues. Per the germline V gene, CDR1 is MNHEY and CDR2 is SMNVEV (reference sequence). CDR3: CASSARQPLHQPQHF. Here the CDR3 DNA reads TGTGCCAGCAGTGCCCGACAGCCGCTTCATCAGCCCCAGCATTTT.

This clonotype was picked up a small number of times. The chain couples TRBV10-2 to TRBJ2-1, with TRBD2 matching over 16 bases. V lost 5 bases and J lost 2; bases outside the gene matches: 6. The germline gives CDR1 WSHSY, CDR2 SAAADI. There are 18 residues in the CDR3. DNA for the CDR3: TGCGCCAGCAGTCATGGGACTAGCGGGAGGGCGGCCTACAATGAGCAGTTCTTC. This sequence encodes CASSHGTSGRAAYNEQFF.

The genes are TRBV20-1 and TRBJ1-2; no clear D gene. CDR1 is DFQATT, CDR2 SNEGSKA, per germline (reference sequence). CDR3 length: 13 residues. V lost 2 bases and J lost 8, with 15 bases in between. The CDR3 region has the DNA TGCAGTGCTAGATTCGCTCAGGCTCGGGGCTACACCTTC. Translated, it gives CSARFAQARGYTF.

In its sample, this clonotype was seen a few times. V usage is TRBV29-1 and J usage is TRBJ1-1; D ambiguous. The V end was cut by 5 bases, the J end by 3 bases, with 13 bases between. Germline CDR1 is SQVTM and CDR2 is ANQGSEA. The CDR3 has 13 residues. The CDR3 here is CSVTRGKDTEAFF. CDR3 coding DNA: TGCAGCGTTACACGAGGGAAGGACACTGAAGCTTTCTTT.

This chain connects TRBV5-1 to TRBJ1-6, with 10 bases lining up with TRBD1. V trimming: 1 base; J trimming: 8 bases; junction bases outside the gene matches: 6. The CDR3 runs 16 residues. Germline CDR1 reads SGHRS; CDR2 reads YFSETQ. CDR3 sequence (DNA): TGCGCCAGCAGCTTGCGCCCGGGGACAGGGGATTCACCCCTCCACTTT. This codes for CASSLRPGTGDSPLHF.

This chain links TRBV10-3 with TRBJ1-5; a possible D gene is TRBD1 (5 bases). V was shortened by 6 bases and J by 4 bases, with 28 bases between the two germline ends. The CDR3 length is 19 residues. The V gene's germline CDR1 is ENHRY and CDR2 SYGVKD. The CDR3 DNA follows: TGTGCCATCAGCAAAGACGCAGGGTCCGGGGCGCGTGGGAATCAGCCCCAGCATTTT. Protein sequence: CAISKDAGSGARGNQPQHF.

The rearrangement joins TRBV12-3 or TRBV12-4 to TRBJ1-1; 10 nucleotides line up with TRBD1. CDR3 length: 16 amino acids. V shed 5 bases and J 10 bases; nucleotides not matched to a gene: 16. This CDR3 is CASSRSFRQGANRAFF. The CDR3 DNA reads TGTGCCAGCAGTCGCTCCTTTAGACAGGGGGCTAATCGAGCTTTCTTT.

The chain uses TRBV20-1 and TRBJ2-1; 7 bases are shared with TRBD2. This CDR3 has 13 amino acids. V gave up 4 bases and J gave up 4 bases; unmatched junction bases: 4. The germline V gene has CDR1 DFQATT and CDR2 SNEGSKA (reference sequence). CDR3 residues: CSAKLGGYNEQFF. CDR3 sequence (DNA): TGCAGTGCTAAACTGGGGGGGTACAATGAGCAGTTCTTC.

This chain links TRBV6-1 with TRBJ2-1, with TRBD2 matching over 14 bases. The germline V gene encodes CDR1 MNHNS and CDR2 SASEGT. The CDR3 has 20 residues. J lost 4 bases, V lost 5 bases, and 16 bases had no gene match. CDR3 loop: CASSIWTSGGFLPKYNEQFF. CDR3 sequence (DNA): TGTGCCAGCAGTATATGGACTAGCGGGGGGTTCCTACCTAAATACAATGAGCAGTTCTTC.